This T cell receptor (beta chain) was sequenced during a study of cytomegalovirus exposure and HLA in healthy donors. About the research overall: Previous work identified roughly 120 million unique TCR beta sequences from about 179 million T cells. Study-wide findings and caveats: Analyzed later, most CMV-associated TCR beta chains appeared HLA-restricted.

On this clone itself: No antigen is known for it.

CDR1 SGHRS and CDR2 YFSETQ come from the germline V gene. The V end lost 5 bases, the J end lost 0 bases, and 5 bases lay between the germline ends. The CDR3 sequence is 13 residues long. The PCR ran on 60 Vbeta and 13 Jbeta primers. Some clones are missing from TCRdb's copy, which holds only in-frame ones; the method was immunoSEQ multiplex PCR. The sample shows under 55,000 clones, around 70% of them seen only once. This receptor was identified in a woman aged 45-60 years in good health and CMV-seronegative. Sample: PBMCs. The genes are TRBV5-1 and TRBJ1-4; unclear D gene. The CDR3 loop is CASSEATNEKLFF. CDR3 sequence (DNA): TGCGCCAGCAGTGAGGCAACTAATGAAAAACTGTTTTTT.